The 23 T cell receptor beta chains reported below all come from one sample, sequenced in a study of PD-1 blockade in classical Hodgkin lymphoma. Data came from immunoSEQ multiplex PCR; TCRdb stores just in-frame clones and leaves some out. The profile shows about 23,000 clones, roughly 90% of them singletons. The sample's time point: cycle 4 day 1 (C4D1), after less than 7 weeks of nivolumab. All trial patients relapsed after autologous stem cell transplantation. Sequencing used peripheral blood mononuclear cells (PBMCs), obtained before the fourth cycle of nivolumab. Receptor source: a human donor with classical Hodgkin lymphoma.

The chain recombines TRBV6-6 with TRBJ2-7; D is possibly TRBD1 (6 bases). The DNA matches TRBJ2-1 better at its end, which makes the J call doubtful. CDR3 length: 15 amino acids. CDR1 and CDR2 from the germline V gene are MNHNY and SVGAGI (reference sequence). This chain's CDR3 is CASSHRDPSYNEQFF. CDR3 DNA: TGTGCCAGCAGTCACAGGGACCCCTCCTACAATGAGCAGTTCTTC.

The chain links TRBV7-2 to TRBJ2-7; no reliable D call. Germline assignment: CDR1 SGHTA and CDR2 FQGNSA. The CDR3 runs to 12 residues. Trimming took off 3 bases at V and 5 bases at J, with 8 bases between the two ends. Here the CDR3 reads CASSFFTDEQYF. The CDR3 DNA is TGTGCCAGCAGCTTCTTTACAGACGAGCAGTACTTC.

As DNA, the CDR3 is TGTGCCAGCAGCGCGTGGGGCGCAGATACGCAGTATTTT. Residues: CASSAWGADTQYF. This chain uses TRBV7-9 with TRBJ2-3, with D maybe TRBD1 (5 bases). The CDR3 has 13 amino acids. V was clipped by 5 bases and J by 4 bases, with 10 bases between them. CDR1 and CDR2 from the germline V gene are SEHNR and FQNEAQ (reference sequence).

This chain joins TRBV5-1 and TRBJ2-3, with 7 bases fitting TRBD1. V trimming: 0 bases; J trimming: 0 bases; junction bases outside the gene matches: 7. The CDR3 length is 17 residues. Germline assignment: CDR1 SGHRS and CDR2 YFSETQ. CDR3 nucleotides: TGCGCCAGCAGCTTGGGGCCCCGACAGGGTAGCACAGATACGCAGTATTTT. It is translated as CASSLGPRQGSTDTQYF.

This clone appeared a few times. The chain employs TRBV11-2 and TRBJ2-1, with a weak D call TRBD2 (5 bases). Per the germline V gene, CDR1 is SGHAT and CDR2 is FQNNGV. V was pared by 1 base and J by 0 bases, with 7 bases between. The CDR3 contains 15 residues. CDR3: CASSLGGSSYNEQFF. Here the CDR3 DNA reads TGTGCCAGCAGCTTAGGAGGGAGCTCCTACAATGAGCAGTTCTTC.

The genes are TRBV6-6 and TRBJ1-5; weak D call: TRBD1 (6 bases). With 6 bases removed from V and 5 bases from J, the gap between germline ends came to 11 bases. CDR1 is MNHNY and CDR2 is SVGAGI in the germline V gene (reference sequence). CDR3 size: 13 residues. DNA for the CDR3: TGTGCCAGCAGCGGGACAAGCTATCAGCCCCAGCATTTT. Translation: CASSGTSYQPQHF.

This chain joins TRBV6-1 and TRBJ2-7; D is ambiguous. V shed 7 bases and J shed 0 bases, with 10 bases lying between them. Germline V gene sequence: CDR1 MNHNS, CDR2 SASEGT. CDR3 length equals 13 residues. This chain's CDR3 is CASKGPRSYEQYF. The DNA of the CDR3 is TGTGCCAGCAAAGGTCCCCGCTCCTACGAGCAGTACTTC.

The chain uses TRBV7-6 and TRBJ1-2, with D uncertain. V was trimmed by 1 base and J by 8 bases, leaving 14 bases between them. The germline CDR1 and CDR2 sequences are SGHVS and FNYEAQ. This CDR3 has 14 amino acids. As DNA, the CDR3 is TGTGCCAGCAGCTTAGGAACCCTCTCGGGAGGCTACACCTTC. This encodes CASSLGTLSGGYTF.

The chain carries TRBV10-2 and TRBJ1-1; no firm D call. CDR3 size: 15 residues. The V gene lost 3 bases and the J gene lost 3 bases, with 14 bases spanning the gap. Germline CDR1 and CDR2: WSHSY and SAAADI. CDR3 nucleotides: TGCGCCAGCAGTGAATCTGCGTGGCGGTACACTGAAGCTTTCTTT. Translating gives CASSESAWRYTEAFF.

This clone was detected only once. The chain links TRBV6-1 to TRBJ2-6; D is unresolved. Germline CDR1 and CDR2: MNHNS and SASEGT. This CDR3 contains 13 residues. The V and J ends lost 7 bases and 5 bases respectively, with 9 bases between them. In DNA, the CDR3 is TGTGCCAGCACGCTCTCGCGGGCCAACGTCCTGACTTTC. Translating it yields CASTLSRANVLTF.

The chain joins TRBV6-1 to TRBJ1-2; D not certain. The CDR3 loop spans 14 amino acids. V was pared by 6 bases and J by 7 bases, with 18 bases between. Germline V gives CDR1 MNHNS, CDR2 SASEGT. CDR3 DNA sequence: TGTGCCAGCAGCGACGACCCCGGGCGGGGTGGCTACACCTTC. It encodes CASSDDPGRGGYTF.

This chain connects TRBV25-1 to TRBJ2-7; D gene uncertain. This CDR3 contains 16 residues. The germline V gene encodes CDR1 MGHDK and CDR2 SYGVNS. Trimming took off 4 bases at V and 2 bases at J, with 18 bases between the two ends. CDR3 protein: CASSADDTLHPYEQYF. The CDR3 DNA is TGTGCCAGCAGTGCCGACGACACGTTACACCCCTACGAGCAGTACTTC.

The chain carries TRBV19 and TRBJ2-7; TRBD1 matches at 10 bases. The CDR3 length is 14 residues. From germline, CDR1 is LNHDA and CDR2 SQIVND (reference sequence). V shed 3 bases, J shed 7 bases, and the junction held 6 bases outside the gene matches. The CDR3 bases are TGTGCCAGTAGTATTGGGACAGGGGTTGGGGAGCAGTACTTC. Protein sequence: CASSIGTGVGEQYF.

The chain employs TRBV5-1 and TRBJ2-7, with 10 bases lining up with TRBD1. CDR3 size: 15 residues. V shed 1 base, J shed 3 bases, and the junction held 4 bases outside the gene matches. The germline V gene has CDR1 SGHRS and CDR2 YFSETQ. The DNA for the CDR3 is TGCGCCAGCAGCTTGTTCGGGACAGGGGTCTACGAGCAGTACTTC. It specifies CASSLFGTGVYEQYF. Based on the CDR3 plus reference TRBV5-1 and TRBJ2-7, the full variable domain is KAGVTQTPRYLIKTRGQQVTLSCSPISGHRSVSWYQQTPGQGLQFLFEYFSETQRNKGNFPGRFSGRQFSNSRSEMNVSTLELGDSALYLCASSLFGTGVYEQYFGPGTRLTVT.

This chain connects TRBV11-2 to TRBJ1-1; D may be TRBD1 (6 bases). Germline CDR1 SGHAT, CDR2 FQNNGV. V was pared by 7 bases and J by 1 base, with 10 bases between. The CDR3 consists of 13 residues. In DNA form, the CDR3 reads TGTGCCAGCACCTCCAGGGGGAACACTGAAGCTTTCTTT. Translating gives CASTSRGNTEAFF. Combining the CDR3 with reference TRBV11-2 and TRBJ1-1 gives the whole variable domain EAGVAQSPRYKIIEKRQSVAFWCNPISGHATLYWYQQILGQGPKLLIQFQNNGVVDDSQLPKDRFSAERLKGVDSTLKIQPAKLEDSAVYLCASTSRGNTEAFFGQGTRLTVV.

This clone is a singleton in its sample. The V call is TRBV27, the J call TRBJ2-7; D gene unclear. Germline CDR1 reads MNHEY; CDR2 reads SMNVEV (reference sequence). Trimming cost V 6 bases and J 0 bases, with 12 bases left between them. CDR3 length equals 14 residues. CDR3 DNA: TGTGCCAGCAGCTTTTCGGCGGCCTCCTACGAGCAGTACTTC. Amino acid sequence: CASSFSAASYEQYF.

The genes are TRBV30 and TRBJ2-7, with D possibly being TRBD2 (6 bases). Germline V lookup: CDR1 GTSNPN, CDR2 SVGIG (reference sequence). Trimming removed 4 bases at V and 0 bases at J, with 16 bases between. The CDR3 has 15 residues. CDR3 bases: TGTGCCTGGACTCGAGGAGGGGCGAACTCCTACGAGCAGTACTTC. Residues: CAWTRGGANSYEQYF.

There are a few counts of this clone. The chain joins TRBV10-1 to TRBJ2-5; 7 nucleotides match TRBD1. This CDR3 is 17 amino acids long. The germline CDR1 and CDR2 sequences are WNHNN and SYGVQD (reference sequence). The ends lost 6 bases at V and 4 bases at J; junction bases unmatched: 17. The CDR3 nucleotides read TGCGCCAGCAGCCCGGGCCTGGGCAGGGGGTGGCGAGAGACCCAGTACTTC. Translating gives CASSPGLGRGWRETQYF.

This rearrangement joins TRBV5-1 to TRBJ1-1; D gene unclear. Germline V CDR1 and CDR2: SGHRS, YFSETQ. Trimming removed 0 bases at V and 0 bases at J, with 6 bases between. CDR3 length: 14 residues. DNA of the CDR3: TGCGCCAGCAGCTTGGACGGTCTGAACACTGAAGCTTTCTTT. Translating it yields CASSLDGLNTEAFF.

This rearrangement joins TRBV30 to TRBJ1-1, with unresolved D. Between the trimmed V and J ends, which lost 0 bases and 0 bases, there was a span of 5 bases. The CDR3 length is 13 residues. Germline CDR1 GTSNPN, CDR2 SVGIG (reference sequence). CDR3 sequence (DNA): TGTGCCTGGAGTGTAACGGTGAACACTGAAGCTTTCTTT. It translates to CAWSVTVNTEAFF.

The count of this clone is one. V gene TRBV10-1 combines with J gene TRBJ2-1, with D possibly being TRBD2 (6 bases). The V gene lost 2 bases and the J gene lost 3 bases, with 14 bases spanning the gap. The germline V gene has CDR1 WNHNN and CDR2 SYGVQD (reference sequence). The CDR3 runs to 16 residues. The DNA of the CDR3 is TGCGCCAGCAGTGAGGGCCCTAGCGTCAGCTACAATGAGCAGTTCTTC. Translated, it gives CASSEGPSVSYNEQFF.

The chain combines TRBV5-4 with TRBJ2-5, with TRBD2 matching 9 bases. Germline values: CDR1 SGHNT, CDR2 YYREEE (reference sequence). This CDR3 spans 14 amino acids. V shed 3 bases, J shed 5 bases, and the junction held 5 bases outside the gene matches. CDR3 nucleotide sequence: TGTGCCAGCAGCTCTAGACTAGCGGCGGAGACCCAGTACTTC. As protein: CASSSRLAAETQYF.

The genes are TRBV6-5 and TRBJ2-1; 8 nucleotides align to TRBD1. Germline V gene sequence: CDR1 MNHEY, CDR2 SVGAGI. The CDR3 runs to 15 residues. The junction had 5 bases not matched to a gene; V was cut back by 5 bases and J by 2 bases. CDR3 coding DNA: TGTGCCAGCAGTATTGGGACAGGCCCCTACAATGAGCAGTTCTTC. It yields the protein CASSIGTGPYNEQFF.